Given below is one T cell receptor beta chain in context. What it binds is unknown. The sample belongs to a study of T cell responses to AZD1222 COVID-19 vaccine. The CDR3 contains 15 residues. Germline values: CDR1 SGHTA, CDR2 FQGTGA. J lost 3 bases, V lost 5 bases, and 2 bases had no gene match. The data were produced by immunoSEQ multiplex PCR, yet TCRdb's version contains in-frame clones alone and is incomplete. The repertoire holds just under 80,000 clones, with about 92% as singletons. Study-level results: Possibly, clonal diversity was underestimated; donors were largely white British and included more females. Just a handful of AZD1222 recipients were seropositive at baseline. Spike-specific TCR repertoires showed rising breadth and depth after two AZD1222 doses.

This chain links TRBV7-3 with TRBJ2-2; 11 nucleotides line up with TRBD2. This specimen consisted of peripheral blood, obtained 28 days after the second AZD1222 dose. This TCR was recovered from an adult who received the AZD1222 COVID-19 vaccine. CDR3 region: CASSRSGRDTGELFF. CDR3 DNA: TGTGCCAGCAGCCGTAGCGGGAGGGACACCGGGGAGCTGTTTTTT.